This TCR beta chain was identified during a study of blood T cells in healthy people across ages. The study's findings and limits: The study found more naive CD4+ cells and higher diversity in long-lived than aged donors.

A J-beta primer mix and a sample-barcoded 5' primer were used in a second PCR of about 7 to 12 cycles. Via MiXCR, TCRdb re-called the 5' RACE reads, giving one row per CDR3 protein. The table records approximately 900,000 distinct CDR3 sequences, almost 30% of them present only once. This clonotype has at least ten counts. The antigen remains unidentified. Germline V lookup: CDR1 SGHVS, CDR2 FQNEAQ. With 5 bases removed from V and 0 bases from J, the gap between germline ends came to 11 bases. The CDR3 is made up of 16 amino acids. The data also belong to a second study, concerning T cells of mothers and their children. That work states: A slight, non-significant increase in overlap was found for related mother-child pairs relative to unrelated pairs.

What was sequenced was blood. The source of this sequence is a woman aged 40-49 years in good health. The chain links TRBV7-8 to TRBJ2-6, with no clear D. CDR3 residues: CASSPVRSSGANVLTF. The CDR3 coding sequence is TGTGCCAGCAGCCCCGTCCGTAGCTCTGGGGCCAACGTCCTGACTTTC.